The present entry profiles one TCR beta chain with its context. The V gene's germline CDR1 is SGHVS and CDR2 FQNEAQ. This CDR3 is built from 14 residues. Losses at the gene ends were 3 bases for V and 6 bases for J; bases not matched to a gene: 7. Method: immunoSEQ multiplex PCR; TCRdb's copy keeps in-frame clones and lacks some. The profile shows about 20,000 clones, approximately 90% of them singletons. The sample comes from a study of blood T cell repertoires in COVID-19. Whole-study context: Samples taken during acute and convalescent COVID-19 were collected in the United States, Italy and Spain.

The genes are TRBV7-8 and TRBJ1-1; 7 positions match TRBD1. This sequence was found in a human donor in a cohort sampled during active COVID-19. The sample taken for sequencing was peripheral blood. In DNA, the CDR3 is TGTGCCAGCAGCTTCCGGAACAGGGGCGCTGAAGCTTTCTTT. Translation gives CASSFRNRGAEAFF.